The next 14 T cell receptor beta chains were all read from a single sample in a study of vaccination and CD4 T cells after COVID-19. The Oncomine TCR Beta short-read assay generated sequence data from the DNA of cultured CD4+ T cells. MiXCR was run by TCRdb on the PCR reads, yielding one entry per CDR3 protein. The sample shows 21,000 or so distinct CDR3 sequences, about 45% of them seen only once. As for treatment: roughly ten-day PBMC culture with coronavirus spike peptide pools or control peptides (ViraFEST assay). These receptors lack a known antigen. The source material was CD4+ T cells from blood, cultured in vitro. These receptors were obtained from a human donor who had recovered from COVID-19.

This clonotype was observed a few times. The chain links TRBV10-1 to TRBJ1-2; no clear D gene. Germline CDR1 is WNHNN and CDR2 is SYGVQD (reference sequence). This CDR3 has 12 amino acids. V was trimmed by 6 bases and J by 1 base, leaving 6 bases between them. The CDR3 coding sequence is TGCGCCAGCAGCGACGGTAACTATGGCTACACCTTC. Translated, it gives CASSDGNYGYTF.

The table lists this clonotype with a few counts. This chain links TRBV24-1 with TRBJ2-2, with 10 nucleotides matching TRBD2. This CDR3 has 15 residues. With 5 bases clipped from V and 1 base from J, the junction kept 0 bases outside the gene matches. Per germline, CDR1 KGHDR and CDR2 SFDVKD. This chain's CDR3 is CATSGTSGNTGELFF. In nucleotides, the CDR3 is TGTGCCACCAGTGGGACTAGCGGGAACACCGGGGAGCTGTTTTTT.

The J gene is TRBJ2-7, the V gene TRBV20-1; D is undetermined. CDR1 DFQATT and CDR2 SNEGSKA come from the germline V gene (reference sequence). This CDR3 has 11 amino acids. Trimming left V 2 bases short and J 2 bases short, with 4 bases between. As DNA, the CDR3 is TGCAGTGCTAGAAAGGCCTACGAGCAGTACTTC. This translates into CSARKAYEQYF.

The rearrangement uses TRBV20-1 and TRBJ1-2, with unresolved D. This CDR3 has 11 amino acids. Germline-derived CDR1 and CDR2 are DFQATT and SNEGSKA (reference sequence). V was trimmed by 3 bases and J by 6 bases, leaving 8 bases between them. The CDR3 nucleotides are TGCAGTGCTAGTCCGGGGAATGGCTACACCTTC. Amino acid sequence: CSASPGNGYTF.

This chain joins TRBV15 and TRBJ2-7; D ambiguous. CDR1 and CDR2 from the germline V gene are LNHNV and YYDKDF (reference sequence). The CDR3 extends over 13 amino acids. V gave up 0 bases and J gave up 3 bases, with 6 bases separating them. CDR3 nucleotides: TGTGCCACCAGCAGAGACAGAAACTACGAGCAGTACTTC. Its translation: CATSRDRNYEQYF.

CDR3 DNA: TGTGCCAGCAGCCACTGGGCCAGTAGGGAAGAGACCCAGTACTTC. This sequence encodes CASSHWASREETQYF. The chain has TRBV7-9 and TRBJ2-5; D is undetermined. V was trimmed by 5 bases and J by 3 bases, leaving 16 bases between them. The germline gives CDR1 SEHNR, CDR2 FQNEAQ (reference sequence). CDR3 length equals 15 residues. Full variable domain (outside the CDR3, taken from reference TRBV7-9 and TRBJ2-5): DTGVSQNPRHKITKRGQNVTFRCDPISEHNRLYWYRQTLGQGPEFLTYFQNEAQLEKSRLLSDRFSAERPKGSFSTLEIQRTEQGDSAMYLCASSHWASREETQYFGPGTRLLVL.

This clonotype was seen a handful of times. The gene calls are TRBV20-1 and TRBJ2-2, with a possible D match to TRBD1 (5 bases). Germline V gene lookup returns CDR1 DFQATT and CDR2 SNEGSKA (reference sequence). V was pared by 4 bases and J by 3 bases, with 12 bases between. The CDR3 loop spans 14 amino acids. The CDR3 region is CSAKARVDTGELFF. The CDR3 bases are TGCAGTGCTAAGGCCAGGGTGGACACCGGGGAGCTGTTTTTT.

The genes are TRBV20-1 and TRBJ1-1, with D maybe TRBD1 (5 bases). CDR3 length: 14 amino acids. CDR1 and CDR2 from the germline V gene are DFQATT and SNEGSKA (reference sequence). V lost 0 bases and J 8 bases, leaving 16 bases between the germline ends. The CDR3 nucleotides read TGCAGTGCTAGAGATCGGCGGGGCCACGACGAAGCTTTCTTT. Translated, it gives CSARDRRGHDEAFF.

This clonotype was seen a handful of times. The chain carries TRBV12-3 or TRBV12-4 and TRBJ1-6, with a possible D match to TRBD1 (6 bases). The CDR3 consists of 14 residues. V was clipped by 2 bases and J by 7 bases, with 9 bases between them. The CDR3 sequence is CASSLWTDNSPLHF. CDR3 sequence (DNA): TGTGCCAGCAGTTTATGGACAGACAATTCACCCCTCCACTTT.

V is TRBV7-8 and J is TRBJ2-2; 7 nucleotides align to TRBD2. The junction had 14 bases not matched to a gene; V was cut back by 6 bases and J by 10 bases. Germline V gene data show CDR1 as SGHVS and CDR2 as FQNEAQ. This CDR3 has 15 residues. The CDR3 bases are TGTGCCAGCAGTTATAAGACTAGCTCTTCCGAGGAGCTGTTTTTT. Encoded protein: CASSYKTSSSEELFF.

This clonotype was picked up a small number of times. The V call is TRBV24-1, the J call TRBJ2-3; D is unresolved. CDR3 length: 15 amino acids. Per germline, CDR1 KGHDR and CDR2 SFDVKD. V was clipped by 9 bases and J by 1 base, with 16 bases between them. The CDR3 nucleotides read TGTGCCACCCAAGGGAATAGGATAGGCACAGATACGCAGTATTTT. As protein: CATQGNRIGTDTQYF.

This clonotype was picked up one time. V is TRBV28 and J is TRBJ1-1; possible D gene TRBD1, 5 bases. Germline loops: CDR1 MDHEN, CDR2 SYDVKM. Trimming took 3 bases from V and 1 from J, leaving 12 bases between them. The CDR3 has 15 residues. Here the CDR3 reads CASSFRGGRNTEAFF. The DNA for the CDR3 is TGTGCCAGCAGTTTTAGGGGCGGGCGGAACACTGAAGCTTTCTTT. Together with reference TRBV28 and TRBJ1-1, the CDR3 gives the full variable domain: DVKVTQSSRYLVKRTGEKVFLECVQDMDHENMFWYRQDPGLGLRLIYFSYDVKMKEKGDIPEGYSVSREKKERFSLILESASTNQTSMYLCASSFRGGRNTEAFFGQGTRLTVV.

This chain links TRBV20-1 with TRBJ2-7, with 7 bases fitting TRBD1. The CDR3 runs to 14 residues. Germline CDR1 DFQATT, CDR2 SNEGSKA (reference sequence). V shed 3 bases and J 3 bases; nucleotides not matched to a gene: 8. The CDR3 coding sequence is TGCAGTGCTAGCAGACAGGGATTGATCTACGAGCAGTACTTC. It specifies CSASRQGLIYEQYF.

This clonotype showed up just a few times. The rearrangement uses TRBV28 and TRBJ2-3, with a tentative D call TRBD2 (6 bases). V shed 5 bases and J shed 7 bases, with 16 bases lying between them. The V gene's germline CDR1 is MDHEN and CDR2 SYDVKM. This CDR3 region has 14 residues. The CDR3 DNA reads TGTGCCAGCAGTAACGGGAGTGGTATAAATACGCAGTATTTT. Translating it yields CASSNGSGINTQYF.